Described below is a single T cell receptor (beta chain) sequence and its context. The source of the sample is a study of cytomegalovirus exposure and HLA in healthy donors. This CDR3 spans 14 amino acids. From germline, CDR1 is SGDLS and CDR2 YYNGEE. V was clipped by 0 bases and J by 5 bases, with 12 bases between them. Primers included in the PCR were 60 Vbeta and 13 Jbeta primers. Only in-frame clones appear in the TCRdb table, and some are missing; sequencing was by immunoSEQ multiplex PCR. The sample lists 90,000 to 150,000 clones, around three quarters occurring once. The V gene is TRBV9, the J gene TRBJ2-7; D is perhaps TRBD1 (6 bases). The sample consisted of PBMCs. The receptor's source is a man aged 35-49 years in good health and CMV-seropositive. The CDR3, as DNA: TGTGCCAGCAGCGTAGGCAGGGGTTTTGACGAGCAGTACTTC. Translation: CASSVGRGFDEQYF.